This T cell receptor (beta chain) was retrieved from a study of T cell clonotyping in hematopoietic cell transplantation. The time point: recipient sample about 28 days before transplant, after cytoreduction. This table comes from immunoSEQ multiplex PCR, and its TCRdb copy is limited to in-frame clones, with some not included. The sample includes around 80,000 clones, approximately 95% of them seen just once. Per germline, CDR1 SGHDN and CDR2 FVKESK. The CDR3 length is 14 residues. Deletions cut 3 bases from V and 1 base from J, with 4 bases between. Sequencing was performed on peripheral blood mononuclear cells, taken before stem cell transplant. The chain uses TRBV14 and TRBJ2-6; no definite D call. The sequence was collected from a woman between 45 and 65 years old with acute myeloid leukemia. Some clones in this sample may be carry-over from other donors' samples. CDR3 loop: CASSQRSGANVLTF. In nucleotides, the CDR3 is TGTGCCAGCAGCCAGAGATCTGGGGCCAACGTCCTGACTTTC.